The subject of this entry is one TCR beta chain. These data are taken from a study of blood T cell repertoires in COVID-19. Study overall: Some COVID-19 samples were acute and others convalescent; all came from the United States, Italy and Spain. Nucleic acid was either cDNA or gDNA, and it came from T cells, B-cell-depleted T cells, or PBMCs.

CDR1 SNHLY and CDR2 FYNNEI come from the germline V gene. With 7 bases clipped from V and 4 bases from J, the junction kept 12 bases outside the gene matches. The CDR3 is 15 amino acids. The data were produced by immunoSEQ multiplex PCR, yet TCRdb's version contains in-frame clones alone and is incomplete. This sample has hundreds of thousands of clones, with 85% to 90% found just once. Participant reports of clinical history set cohort assignment. The receptor's source is a young man who had recovered from COVID-19. The material sequenced was PBMCs or T cells enriched from blood (not recorded which). V and J are TRBV2 and TRBJ1-2, with TRBD1 matching 7 bases. CDR3 sequence (DNA): TGTGCCAGCAATATTTACAGGGGCGCCAGCTATGGCTACACCTTC. It specifies CASNIYRGASYGYTF.